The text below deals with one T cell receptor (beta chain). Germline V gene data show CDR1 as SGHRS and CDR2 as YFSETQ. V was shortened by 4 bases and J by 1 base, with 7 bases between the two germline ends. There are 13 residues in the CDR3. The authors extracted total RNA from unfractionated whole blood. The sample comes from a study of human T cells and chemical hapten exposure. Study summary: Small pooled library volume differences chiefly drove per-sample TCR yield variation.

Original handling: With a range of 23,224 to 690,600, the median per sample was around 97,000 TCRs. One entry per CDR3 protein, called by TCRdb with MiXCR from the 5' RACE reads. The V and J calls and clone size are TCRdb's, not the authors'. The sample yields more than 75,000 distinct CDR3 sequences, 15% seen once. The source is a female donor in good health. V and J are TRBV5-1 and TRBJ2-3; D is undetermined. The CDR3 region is CASSKEGTDTQYF. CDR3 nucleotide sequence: TGCGCCAGCAGCAAAGAGGGCACAGATACGCAGTATTTT.